The clone carrying this T cell receptor (beta chain) was seen a single time. The record originates from a study of shared clonotypes between healthy human individuals. The repertoire was sequenced with immunoSEQ multiplex PCR; TCRdb's copy has only in-frame clones and lacks some. Of about 1.1 million clones listed, around three quarters were seen once; the top ten hold over 0.8%. After removal of 1 base from V and 0 bases from J, the junction contained 14 bases not matched to a gene. In germline, CDR1 is LGHNA, CDR2 YNFKEQ. The CDR3 loop spans 20 amino acids. The clonotype comes from a young man in good health. Some clones in this sample may be carry-over from other donors' samples. The sequenced sample was memory CD4+ T cells from PBMCs. Documented subset: CD45RA-negative fraction. The chain combines TRBV4-2 with TRBJ2-7; 11 nucleotides line up with TRBD2. The CDR3 is CASSQGTGTSGSRGSYEQYF. CDR3 nucleotide sequence: TGTGCCAGCAGCCAAGGGACCGGGACTAGCGGCTCCCGGGGCTCCTACGAGCAGTACTTC.